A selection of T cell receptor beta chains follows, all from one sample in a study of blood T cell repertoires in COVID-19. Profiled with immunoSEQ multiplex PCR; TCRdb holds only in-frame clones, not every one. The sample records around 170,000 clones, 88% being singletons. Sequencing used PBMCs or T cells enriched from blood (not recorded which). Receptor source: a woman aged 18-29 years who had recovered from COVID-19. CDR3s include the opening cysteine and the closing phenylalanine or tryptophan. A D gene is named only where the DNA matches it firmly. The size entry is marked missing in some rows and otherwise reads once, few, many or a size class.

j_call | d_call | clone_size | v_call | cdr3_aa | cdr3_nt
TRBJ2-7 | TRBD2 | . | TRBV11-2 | CASSLGSGAAWEQYF | TGTGCCAGCAGCTTAGGTAGCGGGGCCGCTTGGGAGCAGTACTTC
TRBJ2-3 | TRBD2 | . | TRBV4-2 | CASSQGTSGDTQYF | TGTGCCAGCAGCCAAGGGACTAGTGGAGATACGCAGTATTTT
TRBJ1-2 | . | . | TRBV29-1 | CSVEGGTANYGYTF | TGCAGCGTTGAGGGAGGCACAGCTAACTATGGCTACACCTTC
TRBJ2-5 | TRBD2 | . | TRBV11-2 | CASSLGLAGGIGETQYF | TGTGCCAGCAGCCTGGGGCTAGCGGGAGGGATAGGGGAGACCCAGTACTTC
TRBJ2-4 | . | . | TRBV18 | CASSPPSQSLQYF | TGTGCCAGCTCACCACCGTCACAGAGCCTTCAGTACTTC
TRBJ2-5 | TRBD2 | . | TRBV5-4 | CASSLTSGVGETQYF | TGTGCCAGCAGCCTAACTAGCGGGGTAGGGGAGACCCAGTACTTC
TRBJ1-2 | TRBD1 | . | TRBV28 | CASSFAASNRGYGYTF | TGTGCCAGCAGTTTCGCCGCCAGCAACAGGGGCTATGGCTACACCTTC
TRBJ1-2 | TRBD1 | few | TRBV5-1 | CASSLGTGAFYGYTF | TGCGCCAGCAGCTTAGGGACAGGGGCTTTCTATGGCTACACCTTC
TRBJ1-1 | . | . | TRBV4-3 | CASSQDKGANTEAFF | TGCGCCAGCAGCCAAGATAAAGGGGCGAACACTGAAGCTTTCTTT
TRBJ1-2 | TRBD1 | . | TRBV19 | CASSHPPTGVYGYTF | TGTGCCAGTAGTCACCCCCCAACAGGGGTCTATGGCTACACCTTC
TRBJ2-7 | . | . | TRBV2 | CASSYDEQYF | TGTGCCAGCTCCTATGACGAGCAGTACTTC
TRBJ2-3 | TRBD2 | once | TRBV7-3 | CASSDPGLAGDTQYF | TGTGCCAGCAGCGACCCGGGACTAGCGGGAGATACGCAGTATTTT
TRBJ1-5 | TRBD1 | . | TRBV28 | CASSAPGGYQPQHF | TGTGCCAGCAGTGCCCCAGGGGGGTATCAGCCCCAGCATTTT
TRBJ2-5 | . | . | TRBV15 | CATSRDYGTYSSALQETQYF | TGTGCCACCAGCAGAGATTACGGGACTTACTCTTCTGCTCTCCAAGAGACCCAGTACTTC
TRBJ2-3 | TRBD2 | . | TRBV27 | CATLTSGGSGDTQYF | TGTGCCACCCTGACTAGCGGGGGTTCGGGGGATACGCAGTATTTT
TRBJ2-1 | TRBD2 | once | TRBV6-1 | CASSETPAGPVYNEQFF | TGTGCCAGCAGTGAAACCCCAGCGGGACCCGTCTACAATGAGCAGTTCTTC
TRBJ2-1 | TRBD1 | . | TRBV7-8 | CASSARDREGDEQFF | TGTGCCAGCAGCGCCCGGGACAGGGAAGGCGATGAGCAGTTCTTC
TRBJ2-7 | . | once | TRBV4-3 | CASSQGYTSMDEQYF | TGCGCCAGCAGTCAGGGGTACACATCAATGGACGAGCAGTACTTC
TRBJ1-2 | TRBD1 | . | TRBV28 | CASRGTGGNYGYTF | TGTGCCAGCAGGGGGACAGGGGGTAACTATGGCTACACCTTC
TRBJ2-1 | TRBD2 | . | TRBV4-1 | CASSPHSWGRASGRDDGEQFF | TGCGCCAGCAGCCCCCACAGCTGGGGGAGGGCTAGCGGGAGGGATGACGGTGAGCAGTTCTTC
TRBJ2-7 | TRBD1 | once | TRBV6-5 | CASSYGQGSYEQYF | TGTGCCAGCAGTTACGGACAGGGCTCCTACGAGCAGTACTTC
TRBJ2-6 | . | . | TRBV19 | CASSIPGPGANVLTF | TGTGCCAGTAGTATCCCAGGGCCCGGGGCCAACGTCCTGACTTTC
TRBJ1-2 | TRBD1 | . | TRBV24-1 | CATSDQGALRYTF | TGTGCCACCAGTGACCAGGGGGCCTTACGCTACACCTTC
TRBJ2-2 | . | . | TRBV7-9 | CASSLPNTGELFF | TGTGCCAGCAGCTTACCTAACACCGGGGAGCTGTTTTTT
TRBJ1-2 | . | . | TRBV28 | CASSLPGGNYGYTF | TGTGCCAGCAGTTTACCCGGGGGGAACTATGGCTACACCTTC
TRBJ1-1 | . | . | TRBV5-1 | CASSLDGGPGHVWEAFF | TGCGCCAGCAGCCTTGATGGGGGCCCGGGACACGTCTGGGAAGCTTTCTTT
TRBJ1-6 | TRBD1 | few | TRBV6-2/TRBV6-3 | CASSYSDRAVSPLHF | TGTGCCAGCAGTTACTCGGACAGGGCAGTTTCACCCCTCCACTTT
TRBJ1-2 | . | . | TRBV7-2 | CASSLAVQAYGYGYTF | TGTGCCAGCAGCTTAGCCGTACAGGCCTACGGGTATGGCTACACCTTC
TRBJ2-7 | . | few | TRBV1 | CTSSRLIEGSGLGLAYEQYF | TGCACCAGCAGCCGCCTGATCGAGGGTAGCGGGCTTGGCCTTGCCTACGAGCAGTACTTC
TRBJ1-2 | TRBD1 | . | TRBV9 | CASSARQGRPNYGYTF | TGTGCCAGCAGCGCGCGACAGGGCCGCCCTAACTATGGCTACACCTTC
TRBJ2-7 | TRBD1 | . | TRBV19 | CASSIEGQGNYEQYF | TGTGCCAGTAGTATAGAGGGACAGGGGAACTACGAGCAGTACTTC
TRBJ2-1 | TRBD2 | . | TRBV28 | CASSFEGGPGEQFF | TGTGCCAGCAGTTTTGAGGGAGGGCCCGGTGAGCAGTTCTTC
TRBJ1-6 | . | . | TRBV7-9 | CASSFGSYNSPLHF | TGTGCCAGCAGCTTCGGCTCCTATAATTCACCCCTCCACTTT
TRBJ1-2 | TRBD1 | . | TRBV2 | CASSIDRAANYGYTF | TGTGCCAGCAGTATCGACAGGGCAGCTAACTATGGCTACACCTTC
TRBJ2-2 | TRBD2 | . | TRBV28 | CASSFGGTSDTGELFF | TGTGCCAGCAGTTTTGGCGGGACTAGTGACACCGGGGAGCTGTTTTTT
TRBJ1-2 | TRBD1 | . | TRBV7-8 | CASSLSEGTVYGYTF | TGTGCCAGCAGCTTATCTGAAGGGACAGTCTATGGCTACACCTTC
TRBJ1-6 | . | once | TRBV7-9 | CASSLGGDSNSPLHF | TGTGCCAGCAGCTTAGGCGGGGACTCCAATTCACCCCTCCACTTT
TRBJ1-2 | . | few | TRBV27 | CASSLSQGTSGYTF | TGTGCCAGCAGTTTAAGTCAGGGAACTTCTGGCTACACCTTC
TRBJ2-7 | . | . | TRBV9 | CASSPLGGYEQYF | TGTGCCAGCAGCCCACTAGGAGGGTACGAGCAGTACTTC
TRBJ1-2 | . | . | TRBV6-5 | CASEGNYGYTF | TGTGCCAGCGAGGGTAACTATGGCTACACCTTC
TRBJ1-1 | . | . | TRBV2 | CASSEARTYGKSEAFF | TGTGCCAGCAGTGAAGCGCGGACTTACGGTAAGAGTGAAGCTTTCTTT
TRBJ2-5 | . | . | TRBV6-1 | CASSEMAVGETQYF | TGTGCCAGCAGTGAAATGGCGGTTGGGGAGACCCAGTACTTC
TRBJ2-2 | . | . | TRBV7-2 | CASSSLGTGELFF | TGTGCCAGCAGCTCCCTAGGCACCGGGGAGCTGTTTTTT
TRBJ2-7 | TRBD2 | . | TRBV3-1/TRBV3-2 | CASSPARGRAEQYF | TGTGCCAGCAGCCCAGCTAGAGGGAGGGCCGAGCAGTACTTC
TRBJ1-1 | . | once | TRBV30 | CAWSQSGAGEAFF | TGTGCCTGGAGTCAATCAGGGGCGGGTGAAGCTTTCTTT
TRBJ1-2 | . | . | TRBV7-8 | CASSLTRDNYGYTF | TGTGCCAGCAGCCTCACCAGGGATAACTATGGCTACACCTTC